A single sample is the source of the 18 T cell receptor beta chains below, sequenced in a study of cytomegalovirus exposure and HLA in healthy donors. PCR involved 60 Vbeta and 13 Jbeta primers. Here immunoSEQ multiplex PCR was the method, and the copy in TCRdb shows in-frame clones only, minus some. The repertoire has about 190,000 clones, roughly 80% of them found once; the top ten carry 3.8%. The material sequenced was PBMCs. These receptor sequences come from a man aged 45-65 years in good health and CMV-seronegative.

The CDR3 sequence: CASSLSRPGELFF. The CDR3 DNA follows: TGTGCCAGCAGCTTGTCCAGGCCCGGGGAGCTGTTTTTT. This sequence joins TRBV5-4 and TRBJ2-2; no clear D. The germline CDR1 and CDR2 sequences are SGHNT and YYREEE (reference sequence). This CDR3 is 13 amino acids long. Deletions cut 1 base from V and 6 bases from J, with 7 bases between.

J is TRBJ1-1 and V is TRBV5-1; TRBD1 aligns across 9 bases. The CDR3 has 16 amino acids. V shed 4 bases and J 1 base; nucleotides not matched to a gene: 8. Per germline, CDR1 SGHRS and CDR2 YFSETQ. The CDR3 spells CASSPKDRGQNTEAFF. CDR3 DNA: TGCGCCAGCAGCCCCAAGGACAGGGGACAGAACACTGAAGCTTTCTTT.

J is TRBJ2-7 and V is TRBV30, with TRBD1 matching over 8 bases. V gave up 6 bases and J gave up 0 bases; unmatched junction bases: 4. Germline V gene sequence: CDR1 GTSNPN, CDR2 SVGIG (reference sequence). The CDR3 totals 13 residues. This CDR3 is CACGQGSSYEQYF. CDR3 coding DNA: TGTGCCTGCGGACAGGGCAGCTCCTACGAGCAGTACTTC.

The CDR3: CASSQDGSRVVSSPLHF. For the CDR3, the DNA is TGCGCCAGCAGCCAAGATGGCAGCAGGGTAGTAAGTTCACCCCTCCACTTT. The chain joins TRBV4-3 to TRBJ1-6; perhaps TRBD1 as D (5 bases). Germline V gives CDR1 LGHNA, CDR2 YSLEER. The CDR3 consists of 17 residues. The V end lost 0 bases, the J end lost 9 bases, and 18 bases lay between the germline ends.

The chain has TRBV7-2 and TRBJ2-7; D not resolved. The germline gives CDR1 SGHTA, CDR2 FQGNSA. The V end lost 3 bases, the J end lost 6 bases, and 12 bases lay between the germline ends. CDR3 length: 13 amino acids. CDR3 residues: CASSFNGFGEQYF. For the CDR3, the DNA is TGTGCCAGCAGCTTCAATGGTTTCGGCGAGCAGTACTTC.

The CDR3 loop reads CASSLGGGPDQYF. The CDR3 DNA follows: TGTGCCAGCAGCTTGGGCGGGGGGCCCGATCAGTACTTC. The V and J genes are TRBV7-2 and TRBJ2-4; 8 nucleotides agree with TRBD2. The junction had 7 bases not matched to a gene; V was cut back by 3 bases and J by 12 bases. The CDR3 has 13 residues. CDR1 is SGHTA and CDR2 is FQGNSA in the germline V gene.

This clone was found once. The chain uses TRBV25-1 and TRBJ1-6; D might be TRBD1 (5 bases). The germline V gene has CDR1 MGHDK and CDR2 SYGVNS. V lost 3 bases to trimming and J lost 9 bases, with 9 bases between them. This CDR3 spans 13 amino acids. The CDR3 is CASSDRVRSPLHF. CDR3 DNA: TGTGCCAGCAGTGACAGGGTTCGTTCACCCCTCCACTTT.

The rearrangement links TRBV30 to TRBJ2-2, with D possibly being TRBD1 (5 bases). Trimming left V 2 bases short and J 5 bases short, with 15 bases between. The CDR3 loop spans 15 amino acids. Germline V gene sequence: CDR1 GTSNPN, CDR2 SVGIG (reference sequence). This chain's CDR3 is CAWSIGQGGTGELFF. CDR3 sequence (DNA): TGTGCCTGGAGTATCGGTCAGGGTGGAACCGGGGAGCTGTTTTTT.

This clone has more than one count but fewer than ten. The chain combines TRBV2 with TRBJ2-7; TRBD1 is a possible D gene (6 bases). Germline V lookup: CDR1 SNHLY, CDR2 FYNNEI. V was shortened by 5 bases and J by 2 bases, with 13 bases between the two germline ends. The CDR3 is made up of 14 amino acids. The CDR3 bases are TGTGCCAGCAGTTCCGGGACATTAACCTACGAGCAGTACTTC. This gives the protein CASSSGTLTYEQYF.

The chain employs TRBV19 and TRBJ2-7; TRBD2 agrees at 10 bases. The junction had 1 base not matched to a gene; V was cut back by 5 bases and J by 0 bases. Germline assignment: CDR1 LNHDA and CDR2 SQIVND (reference sequence). The CDR3 runs 14 residues. CDR3 residues: CASSRTSGSYEQYF. CDR3 in DNA: TGTGCCAGTAGTCGGACTAGCGGCTCCTACGAGCAGTACTTC.

CDR3 sequence: CASSLTDRPLNTEAFF. The CDR3, as DNA: TGTGCCAGCAGCTTAACGGACAGGCCATTGAACACTGAAGCTTTCTTT. The gene calls are TRBV7-8 and TRBJ1-1, with TRBD1 matching over 7 bases. CDR3 size: 16 residues. Germline loops: CDR1 SGHVS, CDR2 FQNEAQ. V lost 2 bases, J lost 0 bases, and 6 bases stayed unmatched.

The V and J genes are TRBV6-5 and TRBJ1-2; D may be TRBD1 (5 bases). Trimming left V 6 bases short and J 0 bases short, with 11 bases between. The CDR3 length is 14 residues. CDR1 MNHEY and CDR2 SVGAGI come from the germline V gene. The CDR3 reads CASSPGGANYGYTF. Written as DNA, the CDR3 is TGTGCCAGCAGCCCGGGGGGGGCTAACTATGGCTACACCTTC.

The V call is TRBV7-9, the J call TRBJ1-6; D is undetermined. Trimming removed 1 base from V and 3 bases from J, with 7 bases in between. CDR3 length: 15 residues. The V gene's germline CDR1 is SEHNR and CDR2 FQNEAQ (reference sequence). Here the CDR3 reads CASSLERNYNSPLHF. The CDR3 DNA reads TGTGCCAGCAGCTTAGAGCGGAACTATAATTCACCCCTCCACTTT.

The chain combines TRBV4-1 with TRBJ2-5; D is unclear. Trimming shortened V by 0 bases and J by 0 bases, and 14 bases separated the two germline ends. Germline loops: CDR1 MGHRA, CDR2 YSYEKL. CDR3 length: 17 amino acids. Here the CDR3 reads CASSQERIGWYQETQYF. In DNA form, the CDR3 reads TGCGCCAGCAGCCAAGAAAGGATCGGGTGGTACCAAGAGACCCAGTACTTC.

The chain uses TRBV5-6 and TRBJ2-1; D call uncertain. This CDR3 has 14 amino acids. Germline-derived CDR1 and CDR2 are SGHDT and YYEEEE. The V gene lost 2 bases and the J gene lost 1 base, with 7 bases spanning the gap. The CDR3 protein is CASSFYYSYNEQFF. In nucleotides, the CDR3 is TGTGCCAGCAGCTTCTACTATTCCTACAATGAGCAGTTCTTC.

V is TRBV10-1 and J is TRBJ1-4; TRBD1 aligns across 9 bases. CDR1 WNHNN and CDR2 SYGVQD come from the germline V gene (reference sequence). There are 14 residues in the CDR3. The J segment lost 8 bases and the V segment lost 3 bases, leaving 4 bases of the junction unmatched. CDR3 region: CASSEGDRDEKLFF. CDR3 coding DNA: TGCGCCAGCAGTGAAGGGGACAGGGACGAAAAACTGTTTTTT.

The rearrangement links TRBV6-4 to TRBJ1-4; D not resolved. The germline gives CDR1 MRHNA, CDR2 SNTAGT. The CDR3 contains 16 residues. Trimming took 5 bases from V and 8 from J, leaving 21 bases between them. The CDR3 nucleotides read TGTGCCAGCAGTCGGACGGGAAGCGGCACCCAAGAAAAACTGTTTTTT. Protein sequence: CASSRTGSGTQEKLFF.

CDR3 in DNA: TGCAGCGTTCGGACAGGGGGCGTCTACACCTTC. Protein sequence: CSVRTGGVYTF. The rearrangement links TRBV29-1 to TRBJ1-2; 11 nucleotides align to TRBD1. Germline assignment: CDR1 SQVTM and CDR2 ANQGSEA. CDR3 length: 11 residues. The J segment lost 10 bases and the V segment lost 5 bases, leaving 3 bases of the junction unmatched.